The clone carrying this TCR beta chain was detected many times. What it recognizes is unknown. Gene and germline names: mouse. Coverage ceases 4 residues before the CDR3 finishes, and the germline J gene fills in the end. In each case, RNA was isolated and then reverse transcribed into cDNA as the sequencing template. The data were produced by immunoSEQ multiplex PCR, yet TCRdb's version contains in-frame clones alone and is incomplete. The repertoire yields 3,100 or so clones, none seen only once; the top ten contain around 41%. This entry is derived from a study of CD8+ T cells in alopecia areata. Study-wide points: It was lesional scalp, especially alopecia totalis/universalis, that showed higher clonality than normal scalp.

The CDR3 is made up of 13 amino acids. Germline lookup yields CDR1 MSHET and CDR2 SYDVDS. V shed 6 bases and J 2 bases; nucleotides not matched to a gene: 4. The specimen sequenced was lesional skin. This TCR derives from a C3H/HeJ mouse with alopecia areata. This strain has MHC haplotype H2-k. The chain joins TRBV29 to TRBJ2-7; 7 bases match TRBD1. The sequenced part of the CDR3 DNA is TGTGCTAGCAGCCGGGGACAGCCCTAT. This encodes CASSRGQPY. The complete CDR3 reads CASSRGQPYEQYF.